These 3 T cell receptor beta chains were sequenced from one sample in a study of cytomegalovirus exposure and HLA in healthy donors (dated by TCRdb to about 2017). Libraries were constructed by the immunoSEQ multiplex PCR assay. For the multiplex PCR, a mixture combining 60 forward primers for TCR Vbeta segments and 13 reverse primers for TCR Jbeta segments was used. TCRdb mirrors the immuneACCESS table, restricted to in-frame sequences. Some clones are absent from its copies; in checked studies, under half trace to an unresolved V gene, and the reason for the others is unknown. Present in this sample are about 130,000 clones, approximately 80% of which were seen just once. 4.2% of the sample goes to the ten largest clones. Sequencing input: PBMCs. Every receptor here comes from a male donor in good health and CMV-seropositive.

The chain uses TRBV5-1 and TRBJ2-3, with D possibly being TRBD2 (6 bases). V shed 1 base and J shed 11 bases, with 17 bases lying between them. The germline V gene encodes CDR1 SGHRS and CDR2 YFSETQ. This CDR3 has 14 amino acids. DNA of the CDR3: TGCGCCAGCAGCTTGACAGCTTCACAAGCGGGGCAGTATTTT. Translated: CASSLTASQAGQYF.

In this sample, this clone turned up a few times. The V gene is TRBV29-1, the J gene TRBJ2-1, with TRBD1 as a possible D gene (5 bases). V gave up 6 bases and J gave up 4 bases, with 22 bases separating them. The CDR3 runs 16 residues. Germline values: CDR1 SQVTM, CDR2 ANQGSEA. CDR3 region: CSVDSSLETDYNEQFF. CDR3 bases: TGCAGCGTAGACAGCTCCCTTGAAACCGATTACAATGAGCAGTTCTTC.

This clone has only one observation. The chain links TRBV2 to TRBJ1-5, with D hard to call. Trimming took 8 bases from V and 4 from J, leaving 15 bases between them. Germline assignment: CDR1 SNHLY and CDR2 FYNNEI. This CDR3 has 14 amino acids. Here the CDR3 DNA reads TGTGCCAGCGCTGTGGAAACAGATAATCAGCCCCAGCATTTT. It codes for CASAVETDNQPQHF.